The entry below describes one TCR beta chain. Authors' processing steps: Estimation of nucleated cell counts relied on the amplification of reference gene primers. Sequenced by immunoSEQ multiplex PCR; TCRdb stores in-frame clones only, minus some. Clonal size and the V and J genes are those of that table, whereas D and trimming came from the DNA. The table includes 200,000 to 300,000 clones, 70% to 85% detected once. The V segment lost 6 bases and the J segment 0 bases; nucleotides outside the gene matches: 1. Germline CDR1 reads ENHRY; CDR2 reads SYGVKD. CDR3 size: 14 residues. This sample is part of a study of blood T cell repertoires in COVID-19. On the study more broadly: The study drew acute and convalescent COVID-19 samples from the United States, Italy and Spain. The analysed material was cDNA or gDNA that came from T cells, B-cell-depleted T cells, or PBMCs.

This clonotype was obtained from an elderly woman with acute or convalescent COVID-19. Sequenced input: peripheral blood. The chain employs TRBV10-3 and TRBJ1-3; 8 bases match TRBD1. CDR3 in DNA: TGTGCCATCAGGGGGACAGGCTCTGGAAACACCATATATTTT. Translation gives CAIRGTGSGNTIYF.